Included here is one TCR beta chain sequence, with context. Its antigen remains unknown. After removal of 5 bases from V and 13 bases from J, the junction contained 8 bases not matched to a gene. This CDR3 is 13 amino acids long. Germline values: CDR1 MNHEY, CDR2 SVGEGT. The record originates from a study of blood T cells in healthy people across ages. Study-wide results and limits: Researchers said unsorted PBMCs prevented a conclusive naive versus antigen-experienced comparison.

Primers used in a second PCR of roughly 6 to 11 cycles were a sample-barcoded 5' primer and a J-beta primer mix. One entry per CDR3 protein, called by TCRdb with MiXCR from the 5' RACE reads. The sample yields about 670,000 distinct CDR3 sequences, around 41% seen once. Collection of around 9.3 milliliters of peripheral blood was performed for each donor. The TCR sequence derives from a man older than 75 in good health. The V call is TRBV6-2 or TRBV6-3, the J call TRBJ2-1; the match to TRBD2 covers 10 bases. Material for sequencing was blood. The CDR3 here is CASSRVAGGRQFF. The CDR3 DNA reads as TGTGCCAGCAGTAGAGTAGCGGGGGGAAGACAGTTCTTC.